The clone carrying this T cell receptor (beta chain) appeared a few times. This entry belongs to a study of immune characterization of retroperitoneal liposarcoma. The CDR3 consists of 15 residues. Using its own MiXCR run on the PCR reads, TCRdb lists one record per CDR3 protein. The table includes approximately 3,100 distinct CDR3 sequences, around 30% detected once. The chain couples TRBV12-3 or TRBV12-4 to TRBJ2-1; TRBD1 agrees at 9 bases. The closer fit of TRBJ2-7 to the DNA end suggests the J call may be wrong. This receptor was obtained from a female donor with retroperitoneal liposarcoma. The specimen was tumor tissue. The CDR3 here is CASSFGQGIGNEQYF. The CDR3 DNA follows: TGTGCCAGCAGTTTTGGACAGGGGATCGGAAATGAGCAGTACTTC.